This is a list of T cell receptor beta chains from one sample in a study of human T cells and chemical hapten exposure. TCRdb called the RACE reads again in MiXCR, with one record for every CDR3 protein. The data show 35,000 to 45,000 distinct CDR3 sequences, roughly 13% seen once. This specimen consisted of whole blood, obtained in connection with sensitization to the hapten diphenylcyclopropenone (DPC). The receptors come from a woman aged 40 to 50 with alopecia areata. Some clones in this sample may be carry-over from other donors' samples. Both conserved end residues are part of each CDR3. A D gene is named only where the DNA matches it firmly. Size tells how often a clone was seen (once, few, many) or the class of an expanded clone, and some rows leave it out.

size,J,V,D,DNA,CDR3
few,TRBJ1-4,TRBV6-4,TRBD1,TGTGCCAGCAGACGACAGGGGAGAGAAAAACTGTTTTTT,CASRRQGREKLFF
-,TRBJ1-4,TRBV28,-,TGTGCCAGCAGCCCAGGGAGAGGCCCGACTGGAGAAAAACTGTTTTTT,CASSPGRGPTGEKLFF
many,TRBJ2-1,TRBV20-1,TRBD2,TGCAGTGCTAGTAGTCTAGCGGGAGGTTGGAATGAGCAGTTCTTC,CSASSLAGGWNEQFF
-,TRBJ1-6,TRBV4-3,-,TGCGCCAGCAGCCAAGAAGGGCCAGGGACCCTCCACTTT,CASSQEGPGTLHF
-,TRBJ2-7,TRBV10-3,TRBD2,TGTGCCATCATGGGGACTAGCGGGAGTTACGAGCAGTACTTC,CAIMGTSGSYEQYF
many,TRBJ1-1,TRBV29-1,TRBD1,TGCAGCGTTGAACTTGCCAGGGGGACCACTGAAGCTTTCTTT,CSVELARGTTEAFF
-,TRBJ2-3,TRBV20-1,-,TGCAGTGCTACCGGACTGACAGATACGCAGTATTTT,CSATGLTDTQYF
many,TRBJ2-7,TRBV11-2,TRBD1,TGTGCCAGCAGCTTAGATCCGGGGGGACAGGGGACCTACGAGCAGTACTTC,CASSLDPGGQGTYEQYF
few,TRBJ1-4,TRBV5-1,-,TGCGCCAGCAGCTTGCTCCTCGGGGCGGAAGAAAAACTGTTTTTT,CASSLLLGAEEKLFF
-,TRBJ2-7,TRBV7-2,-,TGTGCCAGCAGCTCCGGGGCCTACGAGCAGTACTTC,CASSSGAYEQYF
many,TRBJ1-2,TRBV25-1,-,TGTGCCAGCAGTGCCCCGGACAGCCTTTTCTATGGCTACACCTTC,CASSAPDSLFYGYTF
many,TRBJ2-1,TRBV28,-,TGTGCCAGCAGTTCACGGACGGGAGAGAAGTTCTTC,CASSSRTGEKFF
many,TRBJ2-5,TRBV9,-,TGTGCCAGCAGCGCTACTCCAGGGGTTGAGACCCAGTACTTC,CASSATPGVETQYF
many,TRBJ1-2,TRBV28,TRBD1,TGTGCCAGCAGCCTGACAGGGGGCGCGAAGGGCTACACCTTC,CASSLTGGAKGYTF
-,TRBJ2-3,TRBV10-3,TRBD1,TGTGCCATCAGTTCCGGGACAGCAAATTCAGATACGCAGTATTTT,CAISSGTANSDTQYF
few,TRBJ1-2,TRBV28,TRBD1,TGTGCCAGCAGTTTACCCACAGGGGGCCTTGGCTACACCTTC,CASSLPTGGLGYTF
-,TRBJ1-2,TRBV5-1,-,TGCGCCAGCCCAACTTGGAGTGACACCTTC,CASPTWSDTF